This entry concerns a single T cell receptor (beta chain). Having ophthalmopathy, the donors showed moderate-to-severe activity, CAS ≥3 and NOSPECS ≥4, with disease lasting under 3 months. Exclusion applied to patients with other autoimmune diseases, uncontrolled infections, pregnancy or lactation. Losses at the gene ends were 6 bases for V and 7 bases for J; bases not matched to a gene: 12. Per germline, CDR1 LNHDA and CDR2 SQIVND (reference sequence). The CDR3 extends over 15 amino acids. Researchers took RNA transcripts and amplified TCR beta CDR3 regions from them. Second-round multiplex PCR came after first-round RT-PCR with HTBI primers. TCRdb reprocessed the multiplex PCR reads via MiXCR and lists one record per CDR3 protein. Here the sample spans approximately 640,000 distinct CDR3 sequences, 35% to 50% being singletons. The sample originates from a study of Graves' ophthalmopathy and Graves' hyperthyroidism. About the study: Peripheral blood sampling preceded any treatment and occurred at initial diagnosis.

The TCR was taken from an adult man with Graves' ophthalmopathy. This sequence joins TRBV19 and TRBJ1-5; TRBD1 agrees at 7 bases. The sequenced sample consisted of peripheral blood. Written as DNA, the CDR3 is TGTGCCAGTAGCGTCAACAGGGGAGGGGAGCAGCCCCAGCATTTT. Amino acids: CASSVNRGGEQPQHF.